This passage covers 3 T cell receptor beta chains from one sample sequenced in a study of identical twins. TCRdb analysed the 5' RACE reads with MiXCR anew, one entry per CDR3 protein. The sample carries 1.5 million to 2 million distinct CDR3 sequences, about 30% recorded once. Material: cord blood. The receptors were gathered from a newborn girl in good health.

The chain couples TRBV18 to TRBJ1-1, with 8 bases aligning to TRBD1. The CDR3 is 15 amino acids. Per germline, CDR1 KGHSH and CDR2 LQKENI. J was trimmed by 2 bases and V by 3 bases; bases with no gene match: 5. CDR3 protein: CASSPPGQANTEAFF. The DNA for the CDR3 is TGTGCCAGCTCACCGCCGGGACAGGCCAACACTGAAGCTTTCTTT.

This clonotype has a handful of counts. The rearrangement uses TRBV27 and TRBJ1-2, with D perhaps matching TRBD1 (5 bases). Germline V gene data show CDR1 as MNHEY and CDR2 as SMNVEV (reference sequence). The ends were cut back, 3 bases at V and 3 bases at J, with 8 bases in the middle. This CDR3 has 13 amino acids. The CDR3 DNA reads TGTGCCAGCAGTTTCGACAGCTACTATGGCTACACCTTC. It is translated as CASSFDSYYGYTF.

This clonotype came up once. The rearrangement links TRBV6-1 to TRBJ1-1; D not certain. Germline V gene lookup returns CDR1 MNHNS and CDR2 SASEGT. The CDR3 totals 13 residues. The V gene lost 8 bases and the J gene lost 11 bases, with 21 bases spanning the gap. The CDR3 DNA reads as TGTGCCAGCCGTCTGGGAACTGCCGTTGGGGCTTTCTTT. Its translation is CASRLGTAVGAFF.